This note documents a single T cell receptor beta chain sequence. The protocol was immunoSEQ multiplex PCR, while the TCRdb copy is restricted to in-frame clones and leaves out a portion. The table includes around 200,000 clones, just under 95% detected once. This entry is derived from a study of control samples from healthy donors and cancer patients. The germline V and J ends were trimmed by 5 bases and 2 bases, with 10 bases remaining between them. This CDR3 comprises 13 residues. The germline V gene encodes CDR1 MNHEY and CDR2 SMNVEV (reference sequence). Source material: blood. The chain links TRBV27 to TRBJ2-7; D may be TRBD1 (6 bases). The clonotype was recovered from a man aged 45-65 years in good health. CDR3 in amino acids: CASSDRPTYEQYF. The CDR3 DNA is TGTGCCAGCAGTGACAGGCCGACCTACGAGCAGTACTTC.